This T cell receptor (beta chain) was recorded in a study of T cells in localized non-small cell lung cancer. Study-wide points: Maximal T cell clonality occurred in uninvolved adjacent lung, with tumor ranking below it. In adjacent lung appeared a median approximately 57 of the top 100 tumor clones.

Assay used: immunoSEQ multiplex PCR; TCRdb lists only in-frame clones, some missing. This table holds about 24,000 clones, 84% found once. This CDR3 has 15 residues. Germline V gene data show CDR1 as SGHNT and CDR2 as YYREEE (reference sequence). V lost 2 bases and J 5 bases, leaving 15 bases between the germline ends. In the case of this clone: What it binds is unknown.

The chain carries TRBV5-4 and TRBJ2-3, with D possibly TRBD1 on 6 matching bases. This specimen consisted of PBMCs, obtained before any cancer treatment. This receptor was obtained from a man aged 35 to 70 with stage II lung adenocarcinoma. CDR3 sequence (DNA): TGTGCCAGCAGCTTCGGGACATCCTCAGGAGATACGCAGTATTTT. It yields the protein CASSFGTSSGDTQYF.